This TCR beta chain was observed in a study of CD8 T cells in ankylosing spondylitis. This clonotype turned up a few times. Its cognate antigen is unknown. CDR1 is GTSNPN and CDR2 is SVGIG in the germline V gene (reference sequence). This CDR3 has 12 amino acids. Trimming took off 5 bases at V and 1 base at J, with 8 bases between the two ends. Construction of TCR beta libraries was performed using quantitative 5'-RACE with molecular barcodes. TCRdb re-called the 5' RACE reads through MiXCR, storing one row per CDR3 protein. In the table there are 350,000 or so distinct CDR3 sequences, roughly 8% of which are singletons. Study-level results: Certain motif variants had earlier been reported in reactive arthritis synovial fluid and blood. Disease-linked clones reportedly showed significant enrichment in matched ankylosing spondylitis synovial fluid. A TCR beta motif made of roughly eight highly homologous variants seemed typical of ankylosing spondylitis blood. Clones linked to disease, bearing a CD8+ phenotype, were relatively rare in peripheral blood.

The source material was blood, either unsorted or a sorted T cell fraction (not recorded which). The sequence was collected from a male donor with ankylosing spondylitis. The chain carries TRBV30 and TRBJ1-1; D is ambiguous. CDR3 amino acids: CAWGRSNTEAFF. The CDR3 DNA follows: TGTGCCTGGGGACGGTCGAACACTGAAGCTTTCTTT.